A single sample is the source of the 21 T cell receptor beta chains below, sequenced in a study of PD-L1 blockade in urothelial cancer. Sequencing used immunoSEQ multiplex PCR; TCRdb keeps in-frame clones, though not all of them. Among fewer than 75,000 clones, roughly 84% were seen once, and the ten largest hold approximately 5%. This specimen was PBMCs, taken around atezolizumab (anti-PD-L1) treatment. These TCRs come from a man aged 65 to 79 with urothelial cancer.

V and J are TRBV27 and TRBJ2-6, with TRBD1 identical over 8 bases. The V gene's germline CDR1 is MNHEY and CDR2 SMNVEV (reference sequence). Trimming at V came to 4 bases and at J to 0 bases, leaving 5 bases not matched to a gene. The CDR3 length is 17 residues. This CDR3 is CASSWGTGRSGANVLTF. CDR3 DNA sequence: TGTGCCAGCAGTTGGGGGACAGGTCGCTCTGGGGCCAACGTCCTGACTTTC.

The rearrangement uses TRBV18 and TRBJ2-7; TRBD1 agrees at 7 bases. Germline trimming cut 5 bases from V and 8 bases from J; bases unmatched to any gene: 9. The CDR3 is made up of 13 amino acids. Per the germline V gene, CDR1 is KGHSH and CDR2 is LQKENI. The CDR3 region has the DNA TGTGCCAGCTCATCGATTGAGGGGGCGCAGCAGTACTTC. Encoded protein: CASSSIEGAQQYF.

The V call is TRBV19, the J call TRBJ1-3, with TRBD1 matching over 7 bases. Germline V gene data show CDR1 as LNHDA and CDR2 as SQIVND (reference sequence). V trimming: 5 bases; J trimming: 0 bases; junction bases outside the gene matches: 1. This CDR3 comprises 14 residues. The CDR3: CASSGTVSGNTIYF. CDR3 DNA sequence: TGTGCCAGTAGTGGGACAGTCTCTGGAAACACCATATATTTT.

The V call is TRBV5-1, the J call TRBJ2-3; 9 bases are shared with TRBD1. The CDR3 covers 18 residues. The V gene's germline CDR1 is SGHRS and CDR2 YFSETQ. The trim removed 0 bases at V and 2 bases at J, leaving 10 bases unmatched. CDR3 DNA sequence: TGCGCCAGCAGCTTGGTGCCTCGACAGGGGGTAAACACAGATACGCAGTATTTT. Amino acids: CASSLVPRQGVNTDTQYF.

This sequence joins TRBV19 and TRBJ2-1; 9 bases fit TRBD2. V dropped 6 bases and J dropped 6; count of bases not matched to a gene: 9. In germline, CDR1 is LNHDA, CDR2 SQIVND (reference sequence). The CDR3 extends over 15 amino acids. CDR3 in amino acids: CASRISGRFVNEQFF. The CDR3 nucleotides read TGTGCCAGTAGGATTAGCGGGAGATTTGTCAATGAGCAGTTCTTC.

This clone was picked up one time. V and J are TRBV2 and TRBJ2-2; the D gene is possibly TRBD2 (5 bases). CDR1 SNHLY and CDR2 FYNNEI come from the germline V gene. The V gene lost 8 bases and the J gene lost 4 bases, with 23 bases spanning the gap. CDR3 length: 17 amino acids. CDR3 coding DNA: TGTGCCAGCCCCGAGGAAGAAGGAAGCCGGGGCACCGGGGAGCTGTTTTTT. This codes for CASPEEEGSRGTGELFF.

Concerning this clone itself: The junction departs from germline at one end; a sequencing error may be responsible. The V gene is TRBV10-3, the J gene TRBJ2-1; no reliable D call. CDR1 is ENHRY and CDR2 is SYGVKD in the germline V gene. This CDR3 region has 11 residues. CDR3 amino acids: CAIKVYDEQFF. CDR3 sequence (DNA): TGTGCCATCAAAGTCTACGATGAGCAGTTCTTC.

The chain is built from TRBV14 and TRBJ2-7; D is perhaps TRBD1 (6 bases). CDR1 SGHDN and CDR2 FVKESK come from the germline V gene. The CDR3 covers 15 residues. With 0 bases removed from V and 4 bases from J, the gap between germline ends came to 13 bases. In nucleotides, the CDR3 is TGTGCCAGCAGCCAAGACGATCGAACAGGGTACGAGCAGTACTTC. It translates to CASSQDDRTGYEQYF.

This clone was recorded a few times. The chain is built from TRBV23-1 and TRBJ1-2; 7 nucleotides match TRBD1. TRBV23-1 is given ORF status, its function remaining uncertain. The CDR3 totals 16 residues. The ends lost 3 bases at V and 3 bases at J; junction bases unmatched: 10. CDR3 loop: CASSQVNRGIDYGYTF. The CDR3 region has the DNA TGCGCCAGCAGTCAGGTTAACAGGGGAATAGACTATGGCTACACCTTC.

This rearrangement joins TRBV7-8 to TRBJ1-5; 9 bases line up with TRBD1. The CDR3 length is 15 residues. Germline CDR1 and CDR2: SGHVS and FQNEAQ. V lost 5 bases to trimming and J lost 6 bases; unmatched junction nucleotides: 8. The CDR3, as DNA: TGTGCCAGCAGCCCCCGGACAGGGGTGGTTCAGCCCCAGCATTTT. It codes for CASSPRTGVVQPQHF.

The CDR3 coding sequence is TGTGCCAGCAGCCAAACTAGTTGGGTTTACGAGCAGTACTTC. This codes for CASSQTSWVYEQYF. This chain connects TRBV6-6 to TRBJ2-7; possibly TRBD2 for D (5 bases). The CDR3 is 14 residues long. The germline gives CDR1 MNHNY, CDR2 SVGAGI (reference sequence). V was trimmed by 6 bases and J by 4 bases, leaving 16 bases between them.

The rearrangement uses TRBV27 and TRBJ1-1; D unclear. Trimming removed 5 bases at V and 4 bases at J, with 14 bases between. Germline V gene data show CDR1 as MNHEY and CDR2 as SMNVEV (reference sequence). The length of the CDR3 is 14 residues. The CDR3 loop is CASSPPGSGTEAFF. The CDR3 bases are TGTGCCAGCAGTCCTCCGGGGTCGGGCACTGAAGCTTTCTTT.

The J gene is TRBJ2-6, the V gene TRBV18; D may be TRBD1 (6 bases). Trimming removed 3 bases at V and 0 bases at J, with 6 bases between. The CDR3 is 15 residues long. Germline V CDR1 and CDR2: KGHSH, LQKENI. CDR3 DNA: TGTGCCAGCTCACCGGACAGCTCTGGGGCCAACGTCCTGACTTTC. It codes for CASSPDSSGANVLTF.

This sequence joins TRBV27 and TRBJ1-4; 8 bases are shared with TRBD1. The junction had 12 bases not matched to a gene; V was cut back by 6 bases and J by 6 bases. The CDR3 sequence is 16 residues long. Looked up from germline, CDR1 is MNHEY and CDR2 is SMNVEV (reference sequence). The CDR3 here is CASSKARGRYDEKLFF. CDR3 sequence (DNA): TGTGCCAGCAGCAAAGCCAGGGGGCGATATGATGAAAAACTGTTTTTT.

This chain uses TRBV10-1 with TRBJ1-3; D unclear. CDR1 and CDR2 (germline): WNHNN, SYGVQD (reference sequence). V shed 3 bases and J shed 10 bases, with 16 bases lying between them. CDR3 length: 14 residues. The CDR3 DNA is TGCGCCAGCAGTGACAGAATGGGCGAGGGAACCATATATTTT. It codes for CASSDRMGEGTIYF.

The chain couples TRBV27 to TRBJ1-5, with TRBD1 as a possible D gene (5 bases). In germline, CDR1 is MNHEY, CDR2 SMNVEV (reference sequence). V dropped 3 bases and J dropped 5 bases, with 11 bases sitting between them. CDR3 length: 14 amino acids. For the CDR3, the DNA is TGTGCCAGCAGTTTTTCCGACAGTCATCAGCCCCAGCATTTT. As protein: CASSFSDSHQPQHF.

The CDR3 protein is CASSNVRDTEAFF. The CDR3 nucleotides read TGTGCCAGCAGCAACGTGAGGGACACTGAAGCTTTCTTT. The genes are TRBV6-5 and TRBJ1-1; D is unresolved. Per germline, CDR1 MNHEY and CDR2 SVGAGI. V gave up 6 bases and J gave up 3 bases, with 11 bases separating them. CDR3 size: 13 residues.

V usage is TRBV7-2 and J usage is TRBJ1-1; a possible D gene is TRBD1 (5 bases). CDR1 is SGHTA, CDR2 FQGNSA, per germline. Trimming removed 11 bases at V and 11 bases at J, with 24 bases between. The CDR3 has 13 residues. CDR3 nucleotides: TGTGCCCCCTCCCCGGGGGTTCCGTTAGGGGCTTTCTTT. Protein sequence: CAPSPGVPLGAFF.

The V call is TRBV7-9, the J call TRBJ1-2, with D possibly TRBD1 on 5 matching bases. The CDR3 has 11 residues. Trimming stripped 6 bases from V and 5 bases from J, with 7 bases between. Germline V gene lookup returns CDR1 SEHNR and CDR2 FQNEAQ (reference sequence). The CDR3 nucleotides are TGTGCCAGCAGTCGGGGGTATGGCTACACCTTC. Translation: CASSRGYGYTF.

The chain is built from TRBV9 and TRBJ2-1; TRBD2 matches 11 bases. The J segment lost 6 bases and the V segment lost 6 bases, leaving 8 bases of the junction unmatched. The CDR3 is 15 residues long. Germline V gives CDR1 SGDLS, CDR2 YYNGEE. CDR3 residues: CASTTSGTSGNEQFF. The CDR3 nucleotides read TGTGCCAGCACCACGTCCGGGACTAGCGGCAATGAGCAGTTCTTC.

The V gene is TRBV4-1, the J gene TRBJ2-2, with unresolved D. The CDR3 spans 14 residues. Trimming pared 1 base from V and 4 bases from J, leaving 7 bases between. Per the germline V gene, CDR1 is MGHRA and CDR2 is YSYEKL. CDR3 region: CASSQGLGTGELFF. In nucleotides, the CDR3 is TGCGCCAGCAGCCAAGGCCTCGGCACCGGGGAGCTGTTTTTT.